These 9 T cell receptor beta chains share one sample of origin, sequenced in a study of neurological immune-mediated disorders. TCRdb independently ran MiXCR on the 5' RACE reads; one entry per CDR3 protein. Among roughly 60,000 distinct CDR3 sequences listed, more than 8% were seen once. Sample time point: longitudinal time-point 2. Input material: PBMCs. These receptors all stem from a man in his thirties or forties in good health.

This clonotype occurred many times. V is TRBV29-1 and J is TRBJ2-1; 8 nucleotides match TRBD2. J gave up 3 bases and V 7 bases, and 8 bases lay outside the gene matches. This CDR3 has 14 amino acids. Looked up from germline, CDR1 is SQVTM and CDR2 is ANQGSEA. The chain's CDR3 is CSASAGVDYNEQFF. In DNA, the CDR3 is TGCAGCGCTTCAGCGGGAGTCGACTACAATGAGCAGTTCTTC.

This clonotype was seen ten or more times. The V and J genes are TRBV10-2 and TRBJ1-5; D might be TRBD1 (6 bases). The CDR3 is 14 amino acids. V lost 6 bases to trimming and J lost 4 bases, with 13 bases between them. Germline loops: CDR1 WSHSY, CDR2 SAAADI. The CDR3 coding sequence is TGCGCCAGCAGACTCGGGGGGCCGAATCAGCCCCAGCATTTT. Protein sequence: CASRLGGPNQPQHF.

This clonotype has at least ten counts. The J gene is TRBJ2-7, the V gene TRBV20-1; D gene ambiguous. Between the trimmed V and J ends, which lost 0 bases and 1 base, there was a span of 10 bases. CDR1 and CDR2 from the germline V gene are DFQATT and SNEGSKA (reference sequence). This CDR3 region has 14 residues. The DNA for the CDR3 is TGCAGTGCTAGAGAAGTGGTGGGATCCTACGAGCAGTACTTC. This sequence encodes CSAREVVGSYEQYF.

This clonotype was observed at least ten times. This chain connects TRBV29-1 to TRBJ2-7; D remains ambiguous. Germline V gene data show CDR1 as SQVTM and CDR2 as ANQGSEA. This CDR3 is 15 amino acids long. V was shortened by 5 bases and J by 0 bases, with 17 bases between the two germline ends. This CDR3 is CSVHSHRLGSYEQYF. The CDR3 DNA follows: TGCAGCGTTCACTCCCATCGTTTGGGCTCCTACGAGCAGTACTTC.

This clonotype was detected only a few times. V is TRBV10-2 and J is TRBJ2-3, with D possibly TRBD2 on 6 matching bases. The V end lost 0 bases, the J end lost 0 bases, and 19 bases lay between the germline ends. This CDR3 is 19 amino acids long. The germline CDR1 and CDR2 sequences are WSHSY and SAAADI. The CDR3, as DNA: TGCGCCAGCAGTGAGTCCGCTTTAATTTCCGGGACTAGCACAGATACGCAGTATTTT. It codes for CASSESALISGTSTDTQYF.

This clonotype was seen many times. The chain is built from TRBV5-6 and TRBJ2-3; TRBD1 might be the D (5 bases). Germline lookup yields CDR1 SGHDT and CDR2 YYEEEE. This CDR3 region has 15 residues. V gave up 1 base and J gave up 2 bases, with 11 bases separating them. The CDR3 protein is CASSLLVRDTDTQYF. The CDR3 DNA sequence: TGTGCCAGCAGCTTGTTAGTCAGGGACACAGATACGCAGTATTTT.

For this clonotype: A much larger clone is a single base away; this may be a read error. The DNA of the CDR3 is TGCAGAGTCGGGACTAGCTGGACCGGGGAGCTGTTTTTT. This gives the protein CRVGTSWTGELFF. The V and J genes are TRBV29-1 and TRBJ2-2, with 9 bases that match TRBD2. CDR3 length: 13 amino acids. From germline, CDR1 is SQVTM and CDR2 ANQGSEA.

This clonotype was detected many times. V usage is TRBV7-9 and J usage is TRBJ2-3; TRBD2 agrees at 7 bases. This CDR3 is built from 16 residues. The ends lost 0 bases at V and 1 base at J; junction bases unmatched: 4. Germline lookup yields CDR1 SEHNR and CDR2 FQNEAQ (reference sequence). DNA for the CDR3: TGTGCCAGCAGCTTAGCAGCGGGGTTGGGCACAGATACGCAGTATTTT. Protein sequence: CASSLAAGLGTDTQYF.

This clonotype was recorded at least ten times. This sequence joins TRBV12-3 or TRBV12-4 and TRBJ2-7, with 7 bases lining up with TRBD2. The CDR3 totals 15 residues. V trimming: 6 bases; J trimming: 1 base; junction bases outside the gene matches: 9. CDR3: CASSPRLAVSYEQYF. As DNA, the CDR3 is TGTGCCAGCAGCCCCCGACTAGCCGTTTCCTACGAGCAGTACTTC.